The 2 T cell receptor beta chains below were found in one sample sequenced in a study of identical twins (dated by TCRdb to about 2016). The receptor library was made with 5' RACE. The data were produced on an Illumina HiSeq 2000. Through fastp at Q25 and MiXCR, TCRdb rebuilt clones from the public reads, retaining in-frame beta chains. Identical CDR3 proteins give one entry, which carries the most common genes and DNA. In all, the sample holds some 600,000 distinct CDR3 sequences, and roughly 7.1% of those were seen once. The top ten clones comprise 1.6% of the sample. The same sample was also used in a study of yellow fever vaccine responses in identical twins.

What was sequenced was PBMCs. The receptors were gathered from a woman aged 18 to 35 in good health.

In its sample, this clonotype was seen a few times. The rearrangement uses TRBV29-1 and TRBJ2-7; the D gene is possibly TRBD1 (6 bases). V was pared by 6 bases and J by 1 base, with 13 bases between. From germline, CDR1 is SQVTM and CDR2 ANQGSEA. This CDR3 comprises 13 residues. The CDR3: CSVRQDLSYEQYF. The CDR3 nucleotides read TGCAGCGTCCGACAGGATCTATCCTACGAGCAGTACTTC.

This clonotype has more than one count but fewer than ten. The rearrangement uses TRBV20-1 and TRBJ2-3; no clear D gene. Trimming pared 3 bases from V and 8 bases from J, leaving 12 bases between. In germline, CDR1 is DFQATT, CDR2 SNEGSKA (reference sequence). The CDR3 sequence is 12 residues long. The CDR3 reads CSASGVAGTQYF. The CDR3 DNA follows: TGCAGTGCTAGTGGGGTTGCAGGTACGCAGTATTTT.